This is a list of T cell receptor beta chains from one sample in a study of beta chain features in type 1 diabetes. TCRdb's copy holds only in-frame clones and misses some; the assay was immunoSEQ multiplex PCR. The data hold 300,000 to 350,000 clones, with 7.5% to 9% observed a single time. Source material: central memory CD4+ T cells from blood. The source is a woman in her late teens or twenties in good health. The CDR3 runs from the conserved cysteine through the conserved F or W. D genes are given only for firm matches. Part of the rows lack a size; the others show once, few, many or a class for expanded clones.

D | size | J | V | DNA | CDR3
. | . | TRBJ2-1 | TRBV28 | TGTGCCAGCAGGGCTGTTAGGGGCCACAGCTGGTACAATGAGCAGTTCTTC | CASRAVRGHSWYNEQFF
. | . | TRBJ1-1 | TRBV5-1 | TGCGCCAGCAGCTTGGCGGGGACGGAAGGTGAAGCTTTCTTT | CASSLAGTEGEAFF
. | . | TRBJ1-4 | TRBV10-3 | TGTGCCATCAGAGGAGGCTGGGGTGAAAAACTGTTTTTT | CAIRGGWGEKLFF
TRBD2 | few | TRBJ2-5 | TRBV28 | TGTGCCAGCAGTTATTTCCCGACTAGCGGGAGAAAAGAGACCCAGTACTTC | CASSYFPTSGRKETQYF
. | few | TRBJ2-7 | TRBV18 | TGTGCCAGCTCACCACAGGACTCCTCCTACGAGCAGTACTTC | CASSPQDSSYEQYF
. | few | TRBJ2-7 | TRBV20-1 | TGCAGTGCTATGAGGGACTACGAGCAGTACTTC | CSAMRDYEQYF
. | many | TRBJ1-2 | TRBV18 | TGTGCCAGCTCACCACCGAACGGGGGGTACTATGGCTACACCTTC | CASSPPNGGYYGYTF
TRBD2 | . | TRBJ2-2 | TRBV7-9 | TGTGCCAACGGACTAGGTCCCGGGGAGCTGTTTTTT | CANGLGPGELFF
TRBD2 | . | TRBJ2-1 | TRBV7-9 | TGTGCCAGCAGCTTAGCGCGGGAGGGCCTTGGAAATGAGCAGTTCTTC | CASSLAREGLGNEQFF
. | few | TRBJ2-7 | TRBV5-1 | TGCGCCAGCAGCCGACTAGATTCCTACGAGCAGTACTTC | CASSRLDSYEQYF
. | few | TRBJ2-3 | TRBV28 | TGTGCCAGCAGTTTGGGGAACGAGGATACGCAGTATTTT | CASSLGNEDTQYF
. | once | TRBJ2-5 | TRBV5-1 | TGCGCCAGCAGCTTGCTGGGCCTGCCCCAAGAGACCCAGTACTTC | CASSLLGLPQETQYF
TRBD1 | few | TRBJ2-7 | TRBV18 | TGTGCCAGCTCATTACAGGGGGGCTACGAGCAGTACTTC | CASSLQGGYEQYF
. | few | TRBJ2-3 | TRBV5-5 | TGTGCCAGCAGCTTGGTGGATACGCAGTATTTT | CASSLVDTQYF